The 27 T cell receptor beta chains below come from one sample, sequenced in a study of T cell responses to AZD1222 COVID-19 vaccine. Some clones are missing from TCRdb's copy, which holds only in-frame ones; the method was immunoSEQ multiplex PCR. The data show some 200,000 clones, approximately 91% seen once. This material consisted of peripheral blood, taken 28 days after the second AZD1222 dose. These receptors originate from an adult who received the AZD1222 COVID-19 vaccine.

The rearrangement links TRBV9 to TRBJ2-7; D ambiguous. This CDR3 has 15 amino acids. Germline loops: CDR1 SGDLS, CDR2 YYNGEE. Trimming cost V 0 bases and J 1 base, with 11 bases left between them. The CDR3 DNA reads as TGTGCCAGCAGCGTAGAAGGTTCGGATTCCTACGAGCAGTACTTC. Amino acids: CASSVEGSDSYEQYF.

The rearrangement uses TRBV28 and TRBJ2-3, with D unclear. Germline CDR1 and CDR2: MDHEN and SYDVKM. This CDR3 comprises 13 residues. The V end lost 4 bases, the J end lost 2 bases, and 7 bases lay between the germline ends. This CDR3 is CASSSPNTDTQYF. In DNA, the CDR3 is TGTGCCAGCAGTTCCCCAAACACAGATACGCAGTATTTT.

The chain carries TRBV9 and TRBJ2-3; no firm D call. V was trimmed by 3 bases and J by 4 bases, leaving 12 bases between them. Germline V gene lookup returns CDR1 SGDLS and CDR2 YYNGEE. The length of the CDR3 is 14 residues. The CDR3 DNA reads TGTGCCAGCAGCGGGTCGAGAGCCCCAGATACGCAGTATTTT. Translating gives CASSGSRAPDTQYF.

The chain is built from TRBV10-3 and TRBJ2-3; 9 bases match TRBD2. CDR3 length equals 15 residues. Germline V CDR1 and CDR2: ENHRY, SYGVKD. After removal of 2 bases from V and 4 bases from J, the junction contained 4 bases not matched to a gene. In DNA form, the CDR3 reads TGTGCCATCAGTGAGCTAGCGGGGACGGCAGATACGCAGTATTTT. This encodes CAISELAGTADTQYF.

The chain links TRBV27 to TRBJ1-2; D is perhaps TRBD1 (5 bases). Germline CDR1 MNHEY, CDR2 SMNVEV (reference sequence). The CDR3 has 16 residues. V lost 7 bases and J 3 bases, leaving 21 bases between the germline ends. DNA for the CDR3: TGTGCCAGCACCCCCGTGTCCCAACTGGGGGACTATGGCTACACCTTC. Amino acid sequence: CASTPVSQLGDYGYTF.

This clone has a single count. The rearrangement links TRBV21-1 to TRBJ1-6. TRBV21-1 is assigned pseudogene status. This CDR3 has 15 amino acids. The CDR3 loop reads CASSPGSSYNSPLHF. The CDR3 DNA sequence: TGTGCCAGCAGCCCAGGGAGCTCCTATAATTCACCCCTCCACTTT.

This chain joins TRBV3-1 (or the pseudogene TRBV3-2) and TRBJ2-7; the match to TRBD1 covers 9 bases. The CDR3 loop spans 16 amino acids. Germline assignment: CDR1 LGHDT and CDR2 YNNKEL (reference sequence). Trimming removed 5 bases from V and 3 bases from J; junction bases left unmatched: 11. This CDR3 is CASSAGQGGNLYEQYF. The CDR3, as DNA: TGTGCCAGCAGCGCGGGACAGGGTGGGAACCTCTACGAGCAGTACTTC.

This chain joins TRBV29-1 and TRBJ1-5; a weak D match, TRBD1 (5 bases). CDR1 and CDR2 from the germline V gene are SQVTM and ANQGSEA. This CDR3 has 14 residues. With 4 bases removed from V and 3 bases from J, the gap between germline ends came to 13 bases. The CDR3 region has the DNA TGCAGCGTTGCCGCAGGGACGAACAATCAGCCCCAGCATTTT. It translates to CSVAAGTNNQPQHF.

The chain is built from TRBV9 and TRBJ2-5, with a possible D match to TRBD2 (6 bases). The V end lost 6 bases, the J end lost 2 bases, and 11 bases lay between the germline ends. Germline lookup yields CDR1 SGDLS and CDR2 YYNGEE. CDR3 length: 13 residues. The CDR3 spells CASNGEDQETQYF. CDR3 DNA sequence: TGTGCCAGCAATGGGGAGGATCAAGAGACCCAGTACTTC. The variable domain in full, completed from reference TRBV9 and TRBJ2-5, reads DSGVTQTPKHLITATGQRVTLRCSPRSGDLSVYWYQQSLDQGLQFLIQYYNGEERAKGNILERFSAQQFPDLHSELNLSSLELGDSALYFCASNGEDQETQYFGPGTRLLVL.

The chain joins TRBV27 to TRBJ2-1, with D uncertain. The CDR3 extends over 15 amino acids. V was trimmed by 4 bases and J by 5 bases, leaving 15 bases between them. The germline V gene encodes CDR1 MNHEY and CDR2 SMNVEV (reference sequence). This CDR3 is CASSSIRFRDNEQFF. The CDR3 coding sequence is TGTGCCAGCAGTTCTATCAGGTTTAGGGACAATGAGCAGTTCTTC.

V and J are TRBV28 and TRBJ2-5; 12 positions match TRBD1. Germline assignment: CDR1 MDHEN and CDR2 SYDVKM. The CDR3 is 14 residues long. V trimming: 8 bases; J trimming: 5 bases; junction bases outside the gene matches: 6. CDR3 nucleotides: TGTGCCAGCGGGACAGGGGGCATGAGGGAGACCCAGTACTTC. It yields the protein CASGTGGMRETQYF.

This rearrangement joins TRBV28 to TRBJ2-1; no definite D call. This CDR3 spans 12 amino acids. The V gene lost 3 bases and the J gene lost 7 bases, with 7 bases spanning the gap. Germline assignment: CDR1 MDHEN and CDR2 SYDVKM. As DNA, the CDR3 is TGTGCCAGCAGTTTCCGACGTAATGAGCAGTTCTTC. The encoded protein is CASSFRRNEQFF. Based on the CDR3 plus reference TRBV28 and TRBJ2-1, the full variable domain is DVKVTQSSRYLVKRTGEKVFLECVQDMDHENMFWYRQDPGLGLRLIYFSYDVKMKEKGDIPEGYSVSREKKERFSLILESASTNQTSMYLCASSFRRNEQFFGPGTRLTVL.

V usage is TRBV2 and J usage is TRBJ1-2; D call uncertain. V was clipped by 7 bases and J by 6 bases, with 18 bases between them. The germline gives CDR1 SNHLY, CDR2 FYNNEI. The CDR3 extends over 14 amino acids. This CDR3 reads CASTSSRRENGYTF. CDR3 DNA: TGTGCCAGCACCAGCTCGCGGAGGGAGAATGGCTACACCTTC.

V and J are TRBV12-3 or TRBV12-4 and TRBJ1-2; no firm D call. Trimming pared 3 bases from V and 8 bases from J, leaving 13 bases between. This CDR3 is built from 13 residues. The CDR3 sequence: CASSFNGGGGYTF. The CDR3, as DNA: TGTGCCAGCAGTTTTAACGGCGGCGGGGGCTACACCTTC.

The chain recombines TRBV28 with TRBJ1-5; 8 bases fit TRBD1. The J segment lost 4 bases and the V segment lost 6 bases, leaving 5 bases of the junction unmatched. This CDR3 is built from 14 residues. CDR1 is MDHEN and CDR2 is SYDVKM in the germline V gene. The CDR3 DNA is TGTGCCAGCAGACTGACAGGGGTGAATCAGCCCCAGCATTTT. Protein product: CASRLTGVNQPQHF.

The CDR3 loop reads CAWTGPTNEKLFF. Here the CDR3 DNA reads TGTGCCTGGACAGGGCCAACTAATGAAAAACTGTTTTTT. The chain uses TRBV30 and TRBJ1-4, with D possibly matching TRBD1 (5 bases). V lost 4 bases, J lost 0 bases, and 6 bases lay in between. The CDR3 covers 13 residues. CDR1 and CDR2 from the germline V gene are GTSNPN and SVGIG (reference sequence).

V gene TRBV2 combines with J gene TRBJ2-7; D is uncertain. This CDR3 has 15 amino acids. CDR1 and CDR2 from the germline V gene are SNHLY and FYNNEI. V was trimmed by 1 base and J by 6 bases, leaving 16 bases between them. CDR3 DNA sequence: TGTGCCAGCAGTGAAGGTCGTCTGTTCTACTTCGAGCAGTACTTC. As protein: CASSEGRLFYFEQYF.

The chain recombines TRBV7-9 with TRBJ1-5; TRBD1 might be the D (5 bases). The V gene's germline CDR1 is SEHNR and CDR2 FQNEAQ (reference sequence). This CDR3 has 13 amino acids. V was clipped by 1 base and J by 9 bases, with 10 bases between them. CDR3 sequence: CASSLGGGRPQHF. CDR3 DNA: TGTGCCAGCAGCTTAGGCGGGGGACGGCCCCAGCATTTT. Combining the CDR3 with reference TRBV7-9 and TRBJ1-5 gives the whole variable domain DTGVSQNPRHKITKRGQNVTFRCDPISEHNRLYWYRQTLGQGPEFLTYFQNEAQLEKSRLLSDRFSAERPKGSFSTLEIQRTEQGDSAMYLCASSLGGGRPQHFGDGTRLSIL.

The chain has TRBV4-1 and TRBJ2-1; perhaps TRBD2 as D (5 bases). CDR3 length equals 14 residues. Trimming stripped 1 base from V and 8 bases from J, with 12 bases between. The V gene's germline CDR1 is MGHRA and CDR2 YSYEKL. The CDR3 DNA reads TGCGCCAGCAGCCAAGTGATAGCGAGCCATGAGCAGTTCTTC. It yields the protein CASSQVIASHEQFF.

Regarding this clone: Other nucleotide sequences from this sample produce the same CDR3. This chain connects TRBV28 to TRBJ2-3; no clear D. V was shortened by 3 bases and J by 2 bases, with 3 bases between the two germline ends. Germline CDR1 reads MDHEN; CDR2 reads SYDVKM. The CDR3 runs 12 residues. CDR3 DNA: TGTGCCAGCAGTTTCCTCACAGATACGCAGTATTTT. It is translated as CASSFLTDTQYF.

This rearrangement joins TRBV19 to TRBJ1-4; D remains ambiguous. This CDR3 has 11 amino acids. The germline V gene encodes CDR1 LNHDA and CDR2 SQIVND (reference sequence). The V end lost 6 bases, the J end lost 4 bases, and 3 bases lay between the germline ends. The CDR3 protein is CASRLNEKLFF. The CDR3 nucleotides read TGTGCCAGTAGACTTAATGAAAAACTGTTTTTT.

The chain combines TRBV27 with TRBJ1-1; D remains unclear. V dropped 6 bases and J dropped 5 bases, with 10 bases sitting between them. Germline assignment: CDR1 MNHEY and CDR2 SMNVEV (reference sequence). This CDR3 contains 12 residues. DNA for the CDR3: TGTGCCAGCAGATTCGGTGGGACTGAAGCTTTCTTT. It yields the protein CASRFGGTEAFF.

The V and J genes are TRBV18 and TRBJ1-4; no clear D. Germline loops: CDR1 KGHSH, CDR2 LQKENI. The ends were cut back, 3 bases at V and 0 bases at J, with 8 bases in the middle. The CDR3 length is 15 residues. The CDR3 here is CASSPGGTTNEKLFF. The CDR3 nucleotides read TGTGCCAGCTCACCCGGCGGGACAACTAATGAAAAACTGTTTTTT.

The V call is TRBV29-1, the J call TRBJ2-7, with D perhaps TRBD2 (5 bases). Germline V gives CDR1 SQVTM, CDR2 ANQGSEA. The CDR3 runs 11 residues. Between the trimmed V and J ends, which lost 7 bases and 5 bases, there was a span of 12 bases. CDR3 sequence reads: CSAEGRDEQYF. DNA for the CDR3: TGCAGCGCCGAGGGAAGAGACGAGCAGTACTTC.

The chain combines TRBV11-3 with TRBJ1-4; D uncertain. Germline CDR1 and CDR2: SGHNT and YENEEA. Trimming cost V 5 bases and J 6 bases, with 10 bases left between them. The CDR3 has 13 amino acids. The CDR3 sequence: CASSPRGYEKLFF. The DNA of the CDR3 is TGTGCCAGCAGCCCGCGGGGATATGAAAAACTGTTTTTT.

V usage is TRBV19 and J usage is TRBJ2-7, with 9 bases that match TRBD1. CDR3 length equals 14 residues. Losses at the gene ends were 7 bases for V and 4 bases for J; bases not matched to a gene: 8. Germline values: CDR1 LNHDA, CDR2 SQIVND (reference sequence). CDR3 DNA sequence: TGTGCCAGTACCGCGGGACAGGGTGGTTACGAGCAGTACTTC. Translating it yields CASTAGQGGYEQYF.

This clone was detected only once. The rearrangement joins TRBV18 to TRBJ2-7; D is unresolved. Trimming took off 0 bases at V and 4 bases at J, with 16 bases between the two ends. The CDR3 totals 16 residues. Germline CDR1 reads KGHSH; CDR2 reads LQKENI. The CDR3 here is CASSPPPDVSSYEQYF. The CDR3 region has the DNA TGTGCCAGCTCACCACCTCCAGACGTGTCGTCTTACGAGCAGTACTTC.